A single sample gave rise to the 18 T cell receptor beta chains below, sequenced in a study of cytomegalovirus exposure and HLA in healthy donors. PCR involved 60 Vbeta and 13 Jbeta primers. TCRdb's copy holds only in-frame clones and misses some; the assay was immunoSEQ multiplex PCR. Here the sample spans about 160,000 clones, 55% to 70% being singletons. The sample comprised PBMCs. All receptors derive from an older woman in good health and CMV-seropositive.

This CDR3 reads CASSDRGLNYGYTF. The CDR3 DNA is TGTGCCAGCAGTGACAGGGGGCTTAACTATGGCTACACCTTC. The V call is TRBV2, the J call TRBJ1-2; TRBD1 matches at 8 bases. CDR1 SNHLY and CDR2 FYNNEI come from the germline V gene. Trimming cost V 3 bases and J 1 base; bases outside gene matches: 1. The CDR3 has 14 amino acids.

This rearrangement joins TRBV28 to TRBJ2-5; 8 nucleotides match TRBD1. This CDR3 contains 16 residues. Germline V gene sequence: CDR1 MDHEN, CDR2 SYDVKM. V was pared by 2 bases and J by 4 bases, with 9 bases of the junction left unmatched. CDR3 bases: TGTGCCAGCAGTTTACCCCGGACAGGGCGGGTAGAGACCCAGTACTTC. Translated: CASSLPRTGRVETQYF. Full variable domain (outside the CDR3, taken from reference TRBV28 and TRBJ2-5): DVKVTQSSRYLVKRTGEKVFLECVQDMDHENMFWYRQDPGLGLRLIYFSYDVKMKEKGDIPEGYSVSREKKERFSLILESASTNQTSMYLCASSLPRTGRVETQYFGPGTRLLVL.

This rearrangement joins TRBV2 to TRBJ1-4; 12 bases match TRBD1. This CDR3 spans 14 amino acids. The V segment lost 8 bases and the J segment 11 bases; nucleotides outside the gene matches: 9. Germline V gene data show CDR1 as SNHLY and CDR2 as FYNNEI. CDR3 DNA sequence: TGTGCCAGCGGGGGACAGGGGGCGGTAGGGAAACTGTTTTTT. Amino acids: CASGGQGAVGKLFF.

The chain has TRBV27 and TRBJ1-2; 9 bases map to TRBD1. Germline-derived CDR1 and CDR2 are MNHEY and SMNVEV (reference sequence). CDR3 size: 12 residues. Losses at the gene ends were 6 bases for V and 10 bases for J; bases not matched to a gene: 6. CDR3 sequence (DNA): TGTGCCAGCAGGGGACAGGGTTCTCTCTACACCTTC. Amino acid sequence: CASRGQGSLYTF.

The chain is built from TRBV25-1 and TRBJ1-5; maybe TRBD1 (5 bases). Germline V gives CDR1 MGHDK, CDR2 SYGVNS. The V and J ends lost 6 bases and 6 bases respectively, with 21 bases between them. The CDR3 length is 16 residues. The CDR3 here is CASRLPAVIRGQPQHF. DNA of the CDR3: TGTGCCAGCAGACTCCCGGCGGTCATAAGGGGTCAGCCCCAGCATTTT.

This clone was seen a few times. This sequence joins TRBV29-1 and TRBJ2-1; D not certain. This CDR3 comprises 14 residues. From germline, CDR1 is SQVTM and CDR2 ANQGSEA. V lost 4 bases and J 1 base, leaving 11 bases between the germline ends. Here the CDR3 reads CSVAKLNSYNEQFF. The CDR3 nucleotides read TGCAGCGTTGCGAAACTAAATTCCTACAATGAGCAGTTCTTC.

This clone was counted between two and nine times. The V gene is TRBV5-1, the J gene TRBJ2-7, with D perhaps matching TRBD2 (6 bases). With 5 bases removed from V and 6 bases from J, the gap between germline ends came to 15 bases. The germline CDR1 and CDR2 sequences are SGHRS and YFSETQ. CDR3 length: 13 amino acids. The CDR3 nucleotides read TGCGCCAGCAGAGGAGCGGGTGCAGTCGAGCAGTACTTC. It is translated as CASRGAGAVEQYF.

This sequence joins TRBV9 and TRBJ2-1; 8 nucleotides align to TRBD2. The CDR3 extends over 15 amino acids. In germline, CDR1 is SGDLS, CDR2 YYNGEE. Trimming took 0 bases from V and 8 from J; bases not matched to a gene: 7. Here the CDR3 DNA reads TGTGCCAGCAGCGTAGAACCGGGAGGGCCCTATGAGCAGTTCTTC. The encoded protein is CASSVEPGGPYEQFF. The whole variable domain, remainder taken from reference TRBV9 and TRBJ2-1, is DSGVTQTPKHLITATGQRVTLRCSPRSGDLSVYWYQQSLDQGLQFLIQYYNGEERAKGNILERFSAQQFPDLHSELNLSSLELGDSALYFCASSVEPGGPYEQFFGPGTRLTVL.

This chain uses TRBV7-3 with TRBJ2-1, with 9 bases fitting TRBD2. Germline values: CDR1 SGHTA, CDR2 FQGTGA. CDR3 length: 15 residues. V was clipped by 0 bases and J by 8 bases; unmatched bases: 5. CDR3 coding DNA: TGTGCCAGCAGCTTAACGAGCGGGAGGTTAGATGAGCAGTTCTTC. Its translation: CASSLTSGRLDEQFF.

The chain uses TRBV9 and TRBJ2-5; D gene unclear. The CDR3 runs to 13 residues. V lost 0 bases, J lost 7 bases, and 10 bases lay in between. CDR1 and CDR2 (germline): SGDLS, YYNGEE. The CDR3 DNA reads as TGTGCCAGCAGCGTAGTGGCCGCTGGGACCCAGTACTTC. As protein: CASSVVAAGTQYF.

This rearrangement joins TRBV7-2 to TRBJ2-7; 11 bases fit TRBD1. The V segment lost 0 bases and the J segment 3 bases; nucleotides outside the gene matches: 7. The CDR3 is 17 amino acids. The germline CDR1 and CDR2 sequences are SGHTA and FQGNSA. CDR3 sequence (DNA): TGTGCCAGCAGCTTAGCTTCGGGACAGGGGGTCAACTACGAGCAGTACTTC. It specifies CASSLASGQGVNYEQYF. Using reference TRBV7-2 and TRBJ2-7 for the parts outside the CDR3, the full variable domain is GAGVSQSPSNKVTEKGKDVELRCDPISGHTALYWYRQSLGQGLEFLIYFQGNSAPDKSGLPSDRFSAERTGGSVSTLTIQRTQQEDSAVYLCASSLASGQGVNYEQYFGPGTRLTVT.

The chain has TRBV29-1 and TRBJ1-1; 7 nucleotides line up with TRBD1. The CDR3 runs to 13 residues. With 4 bases clipped from V and 4 bases from J, the junction kept 6 bases outside the gene matches. Germline V lookup: CDR1 SQVTM, CDR2 ANQGSEA. In nucleotides, the CDR3 is TGCAGCGTTGGGGCCCAGGGGGGCACTGAAGCTTTCTTT. It encodes CSVGAQGGTEAFF.

This clone appeared a few times. J is TRBJ2-1 and V is TRBV5-1; weak D call: TRBD2 (7 bases). The CDR3 loop spans 17 amino acids. V shed 0 bases and J shed 5 bases, with 18 bases lying between them. CDR1 and CDR2 (germline): SGHRS, YFSETQ. The DNA for the CDR3 is TGCGCCAGCAGCTTGGGGATGACGGGGGGCGCCAACAATGAGCAGTTCTTC. Amino acids: CASSLGMTGGANNEQFF.

This clone was counted only a few times. The CDR3 region is CASRAGRHTEAFF. CDR3 DNA: TGTGCCAGCAGAGCAGGGCGGCACACTGAAGCTTTCTTT. The chain uses TRBV6-1 and TRBJ1-1; a weak D match, TRBD1 (5 bases). Germline V gives CDR1 MNHNS, CDR2 SASEGT. The ends were cut back, 6 bases at V and 3 bases at J, with 11 bases in the middle. The CDR3 covers 13 residues.

V is TRBV4-3 and J is TRBJ1-6; D not resolved. The CDR3 loop spans 15 amino acids. Germline V gene lookup returns CDR1 LGHNA and CDR2 YSLEER. V shed 1 base and J shed 7 bases, with 11 bases lying between them. In DNA form, the CDR3 reads TGCGCCAGCAGCCAAGTGGCACCTCCAAATTCACCCCTCCACTTT. It yields the protein CASSQVAPPNSPLHF.

For the CDR3, the DNA is TGCGCCAGCAGCCAACTCGGAGAGGCGAAGCCCCAGCATTTT. Translation: CASSQLGEAKPQHF. The gene calls are TRBV4-1 and TRBJ1-5, with D uncertain. The CDR3 is made up of 14 amino acids. Per germline, CDR1 MGHRA and CDR2 YSYEKL. V lost 2 bases to trimming and J lost 8 bases, with 13 bases between them.

V and J are TRBV7-9 and TRBJ2-3; a weak D match, TRBD2 (5 bases). The germline V and J ends were trimmed by 2 bases and 2 bases, with 14 bases remaining between them. CDR1 is SEHNR, CDR2 FQNEAQ, per germline (reference sequence). CDR3 length: 16 amino acids. CDR3 bases: TGTGCCAGCAGCTTATTGGAAAACGACTACACAGATACGCAGTATTTT. It encodes CASSLLENDYTDTQYF.

The chain employs TRBV10-2 and TRBJ2-5, with 7 bases fitting TRBD1. The CDR3 totals 15 residues. CDR1 and CDR2 from the germline V gene are WSHSY and SAAADI. The trim removed 4 bases at V and 5 bases at J, leaving 10 bases unmatched. The CDR3 coding sequence is TGCGCCAGCAGTGGCACGACAGGGATGGGGGAGACCCAGTACTTC. Amino acid sequence: CASSGTTGMGETQYF.